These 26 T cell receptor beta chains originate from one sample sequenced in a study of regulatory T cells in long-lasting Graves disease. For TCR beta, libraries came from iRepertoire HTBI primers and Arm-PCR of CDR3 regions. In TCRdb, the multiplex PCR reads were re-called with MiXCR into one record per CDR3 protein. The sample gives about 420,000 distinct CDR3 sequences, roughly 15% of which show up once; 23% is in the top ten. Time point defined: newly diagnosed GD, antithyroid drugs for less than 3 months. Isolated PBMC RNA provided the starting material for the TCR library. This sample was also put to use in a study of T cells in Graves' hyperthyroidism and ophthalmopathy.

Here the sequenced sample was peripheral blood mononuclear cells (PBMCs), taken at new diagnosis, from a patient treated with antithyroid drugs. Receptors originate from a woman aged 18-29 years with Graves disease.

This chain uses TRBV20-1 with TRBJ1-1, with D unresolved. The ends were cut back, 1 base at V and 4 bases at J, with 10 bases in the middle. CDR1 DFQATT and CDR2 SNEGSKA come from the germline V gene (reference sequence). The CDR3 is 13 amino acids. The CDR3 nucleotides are TGCAGTGCTAGAGTCAGAGGCGGCACTGAAGCTTTCTTT. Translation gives CSARVRGGTEAFF.

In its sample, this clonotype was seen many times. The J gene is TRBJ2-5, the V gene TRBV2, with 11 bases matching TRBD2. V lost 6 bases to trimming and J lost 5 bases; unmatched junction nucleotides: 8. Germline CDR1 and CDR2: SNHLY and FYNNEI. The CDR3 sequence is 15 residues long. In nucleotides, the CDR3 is TGTGCCAGCAGACTTAGCGGGAGGGCCTCGGAGACCCAGTACTTC. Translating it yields CASRLSGRASETQYF.

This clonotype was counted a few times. The CDR3 region is CASSGTGLAGGSEQFF. CDR3 DNA sequence: TGTGCCAGCAGCGGAACGGGACTAGCGGGAGGTAGTGAGCAGTTCTTC. This sequence joins TRBV7-9 and TRBJ2-1; 15 bases align to TRBD2. Germline values: CDR1 SEHNR, CDR2 FQNEAQ (reference sequence). The CDR3 loop spans 16 amino acids. With 5 bases clipped from V and 9 bases from J, the junction kept 8 bases outside the gene matches. Based on the CDR3 plus reference TRBV7-9 and TRBJ2-1, the full variable domain is DTGVSQNPRHKITKRGQNVTFRCDPISEHNRLYWYRQTLGQGPEFLTYFQNEAQLEKSRLLSDRFSAERPKGSFSTLEIQRTEQGDSAMYLCASSGTGLAGGSEQFFGPGTRLTVL.

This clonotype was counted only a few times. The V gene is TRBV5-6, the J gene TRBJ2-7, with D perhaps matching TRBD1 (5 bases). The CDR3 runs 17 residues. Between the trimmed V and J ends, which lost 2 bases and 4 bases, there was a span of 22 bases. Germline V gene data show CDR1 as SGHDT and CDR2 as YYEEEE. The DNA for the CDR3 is TGTGCCAGCAGCTTAACGGTAGGGGCAGGCGATTTTTACGAGCAGTACTTC. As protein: CASSLTVGAGDFYEQYF.

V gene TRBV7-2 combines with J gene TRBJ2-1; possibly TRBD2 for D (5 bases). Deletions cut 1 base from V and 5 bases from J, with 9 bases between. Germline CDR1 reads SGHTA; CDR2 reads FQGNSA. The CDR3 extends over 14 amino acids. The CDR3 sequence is CASSLVWRDNEQFF. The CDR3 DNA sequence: TGTGCCAGCAGCTTAGTGTGGCGGGACAATGAGCAGTTCTTC.

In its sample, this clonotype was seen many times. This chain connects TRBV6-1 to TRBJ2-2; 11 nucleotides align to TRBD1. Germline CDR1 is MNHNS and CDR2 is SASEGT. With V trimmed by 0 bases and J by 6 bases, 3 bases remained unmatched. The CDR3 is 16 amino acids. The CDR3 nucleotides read TGTGCCAGCAGTGAAGCGCGGGGACAGGGGGCCGGGGAGCTGTTTTTT. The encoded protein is CASSEARGQGAGELFF.

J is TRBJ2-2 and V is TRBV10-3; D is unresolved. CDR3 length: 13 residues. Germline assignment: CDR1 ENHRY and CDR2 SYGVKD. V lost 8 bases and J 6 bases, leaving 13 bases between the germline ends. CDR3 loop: CAIAFDLPGELFF. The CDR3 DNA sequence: TGTGCCATCGCGTTCGACCTCCCCGGGGAGCTGTTTTTT.

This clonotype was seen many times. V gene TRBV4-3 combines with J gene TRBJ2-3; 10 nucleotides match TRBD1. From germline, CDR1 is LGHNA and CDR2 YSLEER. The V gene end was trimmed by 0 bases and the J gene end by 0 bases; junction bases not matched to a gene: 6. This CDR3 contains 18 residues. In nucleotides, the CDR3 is TGCGCCAGCAGCCAAGAACCGACAGGGGGCTCTAGCACAGATACGCAGTATTTT. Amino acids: CASSQEPTGGSSTDTQYF.

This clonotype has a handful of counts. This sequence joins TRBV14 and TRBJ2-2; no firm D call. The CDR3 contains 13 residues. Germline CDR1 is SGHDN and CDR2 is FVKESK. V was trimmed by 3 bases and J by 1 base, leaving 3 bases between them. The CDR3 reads CASSQQNTGELFF. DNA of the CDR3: TGTGCCAGCAGCCAGCAGAACACCGGGGAGCTGTTTTTT.

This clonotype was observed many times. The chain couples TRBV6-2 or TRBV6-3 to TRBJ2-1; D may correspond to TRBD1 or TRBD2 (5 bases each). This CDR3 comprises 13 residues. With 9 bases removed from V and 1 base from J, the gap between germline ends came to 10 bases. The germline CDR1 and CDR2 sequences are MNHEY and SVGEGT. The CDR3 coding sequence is TGTGCCAGTGGGACGGTGTCCTACAATGAGCAGTTCTTC. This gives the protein CASGTVSYNEQFF.

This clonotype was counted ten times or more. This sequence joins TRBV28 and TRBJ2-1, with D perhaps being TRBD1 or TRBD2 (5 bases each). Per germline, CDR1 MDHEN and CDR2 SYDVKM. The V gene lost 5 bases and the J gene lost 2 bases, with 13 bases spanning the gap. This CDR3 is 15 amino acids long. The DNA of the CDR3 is TGTGCCAGCAGTCTGGGACGAATTACCTACAATGAGCAGTTCTTC. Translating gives CASSLGRITYNEQFF.

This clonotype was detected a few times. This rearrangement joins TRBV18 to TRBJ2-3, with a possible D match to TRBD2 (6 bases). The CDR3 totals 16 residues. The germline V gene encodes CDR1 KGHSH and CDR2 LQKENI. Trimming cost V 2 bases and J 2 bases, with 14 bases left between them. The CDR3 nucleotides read TGTGCCAGCTCACCAGGTGGTAGCGGAGCCACAGATACGCAGTATTTT. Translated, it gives CASSPGGSGATDTQYF.

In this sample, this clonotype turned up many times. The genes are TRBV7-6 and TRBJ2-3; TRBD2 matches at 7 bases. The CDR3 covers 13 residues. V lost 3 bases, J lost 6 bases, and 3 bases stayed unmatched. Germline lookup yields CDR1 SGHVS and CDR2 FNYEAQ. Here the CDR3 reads CASSFGRLDTQYF. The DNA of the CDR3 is TGTGCCAGCAGCTTCGGGAGGTTGGATACGCAGTATTTT.

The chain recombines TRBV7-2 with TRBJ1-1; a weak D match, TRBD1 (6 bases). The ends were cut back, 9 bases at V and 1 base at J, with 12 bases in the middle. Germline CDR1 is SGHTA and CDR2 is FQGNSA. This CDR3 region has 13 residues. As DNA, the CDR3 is TGTGCCAGGGGGGGGGGGCCGAACACTGAAGCTTTCTTT. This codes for CARGGGPNTEAFF.

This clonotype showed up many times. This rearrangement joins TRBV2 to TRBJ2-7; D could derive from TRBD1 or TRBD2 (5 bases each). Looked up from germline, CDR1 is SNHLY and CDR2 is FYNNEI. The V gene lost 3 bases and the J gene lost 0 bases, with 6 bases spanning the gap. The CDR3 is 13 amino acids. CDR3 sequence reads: CASSDGASYEQYF. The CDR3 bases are TGTGCCAGCAGTGACGGGGCCTCCTACGAGCAGTACTTC.

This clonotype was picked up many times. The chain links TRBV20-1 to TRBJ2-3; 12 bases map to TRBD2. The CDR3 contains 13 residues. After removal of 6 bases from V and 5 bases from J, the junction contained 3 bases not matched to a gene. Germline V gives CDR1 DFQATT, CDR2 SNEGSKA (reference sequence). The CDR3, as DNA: TGCAGTGCGCCGGGACTAGCGGGAGATACGCAGTATTTT. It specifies CSAPGLAGDTQYF.

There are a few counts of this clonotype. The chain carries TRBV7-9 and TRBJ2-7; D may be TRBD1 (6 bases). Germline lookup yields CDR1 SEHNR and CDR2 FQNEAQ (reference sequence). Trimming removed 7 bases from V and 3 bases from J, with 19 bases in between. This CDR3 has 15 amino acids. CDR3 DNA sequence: TGTGCCAGCAACGACTACGATACAGGGTTCTACGAGCAGTACTTC. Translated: CASNDYDTGFYEQYF.

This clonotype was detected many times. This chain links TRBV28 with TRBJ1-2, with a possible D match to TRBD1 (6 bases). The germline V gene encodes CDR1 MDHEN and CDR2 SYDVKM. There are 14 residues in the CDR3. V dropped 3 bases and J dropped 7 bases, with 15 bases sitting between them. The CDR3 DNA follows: TGTGCCAGCAGTTTTCGGGGGGCGATGGTTGGCTACACCTTC. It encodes CASSFRGAMVGYTF.

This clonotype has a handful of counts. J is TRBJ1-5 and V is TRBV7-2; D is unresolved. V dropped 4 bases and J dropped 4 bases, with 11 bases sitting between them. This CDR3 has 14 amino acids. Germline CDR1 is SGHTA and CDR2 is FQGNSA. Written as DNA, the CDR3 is TGTGCCAGCAGCTCTCGGACGGGAAATCAGCCCCAGCATTTT. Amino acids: CASSSRTGNQPQHF.

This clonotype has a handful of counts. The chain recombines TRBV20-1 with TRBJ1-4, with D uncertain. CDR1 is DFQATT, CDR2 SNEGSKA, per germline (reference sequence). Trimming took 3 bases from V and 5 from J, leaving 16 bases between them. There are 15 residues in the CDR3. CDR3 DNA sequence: TGCAGTGCTAGCCCCCCTAGCAGAAGGAATGAAAAACTGTTTTTT. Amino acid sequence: CSASPPSRRNEKLFF.

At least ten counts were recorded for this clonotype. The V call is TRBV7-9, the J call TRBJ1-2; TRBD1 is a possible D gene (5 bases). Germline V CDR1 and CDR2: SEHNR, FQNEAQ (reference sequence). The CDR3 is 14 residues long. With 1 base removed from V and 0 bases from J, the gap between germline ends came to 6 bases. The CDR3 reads CASSLGQPNYGYTF. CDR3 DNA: TGTGCCAGCAGCTTAGGACAGCCTAACTATGGCTACACCTTC.

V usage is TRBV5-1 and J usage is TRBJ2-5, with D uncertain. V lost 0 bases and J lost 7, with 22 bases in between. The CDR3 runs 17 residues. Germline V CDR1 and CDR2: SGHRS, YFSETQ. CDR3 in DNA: TGCGCCAGCAGCTTGGCCGCAAGAACCCCAGGCTCAGGGACCCAGTACTTC. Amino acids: CASSLAARTPGSGTQYF.

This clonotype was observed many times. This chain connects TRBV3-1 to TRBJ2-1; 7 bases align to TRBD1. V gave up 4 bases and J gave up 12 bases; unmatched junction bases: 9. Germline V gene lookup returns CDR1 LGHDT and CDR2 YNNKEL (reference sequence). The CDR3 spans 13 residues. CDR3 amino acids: CASSPTTGVRQFF. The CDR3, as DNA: TGTGCCAGCAGCCCGACAACAGGGGTCCGGCAGTTCTTC.

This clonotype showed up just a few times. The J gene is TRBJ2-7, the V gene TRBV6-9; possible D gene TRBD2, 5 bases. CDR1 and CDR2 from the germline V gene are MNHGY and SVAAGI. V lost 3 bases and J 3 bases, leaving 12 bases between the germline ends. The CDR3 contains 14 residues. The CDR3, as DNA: TGTGCCAGCAGTTACGAACCGGGAAGCTACGAGCAGTACTTC. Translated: CASSYEPGSYEQYF.

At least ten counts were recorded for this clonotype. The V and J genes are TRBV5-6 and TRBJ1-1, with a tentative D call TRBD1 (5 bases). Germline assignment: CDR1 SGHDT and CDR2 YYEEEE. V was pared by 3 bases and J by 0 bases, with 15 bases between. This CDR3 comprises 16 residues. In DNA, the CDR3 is TGTGCCAGCAGCTCGGCAGGGCAGTACATGAACACTGAAGCTTTCTTT. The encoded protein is CASSSAGQYMNTEAFF. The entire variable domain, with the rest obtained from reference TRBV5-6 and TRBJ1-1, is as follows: DAGVTQSPTHLIKTRGQQVTLRCSPKSGHDTVSWYQQALGQGPQFIFQYYEEEERQRGNFPDRFSGHQFPNYSSELNVNALLLGDSALYLCASSSAGQYMNTEAFFGQGTRLTVV.

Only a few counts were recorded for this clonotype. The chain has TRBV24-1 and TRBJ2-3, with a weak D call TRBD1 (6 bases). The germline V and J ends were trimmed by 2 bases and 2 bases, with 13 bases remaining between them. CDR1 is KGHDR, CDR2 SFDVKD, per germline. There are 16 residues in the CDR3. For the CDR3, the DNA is TGTGCCACCAGTGATTGGCGGACAGAGACCACAGATACGCAGTATTTT. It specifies CATSDWRTETTDTQYF.